These 21 T cell receptor beta chains came from one sample sequenced in a study of blood T cell repertoires in COVID-19. The table came from immunoSEQ multiplex PCR; TCRdb's copy has only in-frame clones and leaves some out. The top ten hold roughly 21% of the sample, which has 150,000 to 200,000 clones, nearly 90% seen once. The specimen sequenced was peripheral blood. The receptors were gathered from a man between 60 and 70 years old with active or convalescent COVID-19.

This clone was seen a single time. V usage is TRBV4-2 and J usage is TRBJ1-1, with TRBD1 as a possible D gene (5 bases). CDR3 length: 12 amino acids. V lost 4 bases and J lost 7, with 10 bases in between. Germline CDR1 reads LGHNA; CDR2 reads YNFKEQ. The CDR3 spells CASSLQGDEAFF. CDR3 DNA sequence: TGTGCCAGCAGCCTGCAGGGTGATGAAGCTTTCTTT.

V gene TRBV2 combines with J gene TRBJ2-5, with TRBD1 as a possible D gene (5 bases). The CDR3 is 14 residues long. Germline CDR1 and CDR2: SNHLY and FYNNEI. Trimming took 4 bases from V and 4 from J, leaving 13 bases between them. CDR3 protein: CASSGRGMGETQYF. In nucleotides, the CDR3 is TGTGCCAGCAGTGGAAGGGGAATGGGAGAGACCCAGTACTTC.

V gene TRBV5-1 combines with J gene TRBJ1-2; perhaps TRBD1 as D (5 bases). V was cut by 4 bases and J by 6 bases, with 16 bases left in between. There are 14 residues in the CDR3. CDR1 is SGHRS and CDR2 is YFSETQ in the germline V gene. The CDR3 nucleotides read TGCGCCAGCAGCAAATTACAGGTTTCTGATGGCTACACCTTC. Amino acid sequence: CASSKLQVSDGYTF.

This clone was seen a few times. The chain combines TRBV5-4 with TRBJ2-5; the D is unclear. Trimming pared 3 bases from V and 5 bases from J, leaving 11 bases between. The CDR3 extends over 13 amino acids. Per the germline V gene, CDR1 is SGHNT and CDR2 is YYREEE (reference sequence). CDR3 nucleotide sequence: TGTGCCAGCAGCTCCCCGTCGCGGGAGACCCAGTACTTC. It encodes CASSSPSRETQYF.

As concerns this clone: This same CDR3 is encoded by further DNA sequences in the sample. The V call is TRBV18, the J call TRBJ1-4; TRBD1 might be the D (6 bases). Trimming took 3 bases from V and 6 from J, leaving 11 bases between them. The germline V gene has CDR1 KGHSH and CDR2 LQKENI. The CDR3 is made up of 14 amino acids. The chain's CDR3 is CASSPGGGDEKLFF. CDR3 coding DNA: TGTGCCAGCTCACCGGGAGGGGGAGATGAAAAACTGTTTTTT.

The V gene is TRBV29-1, the J gene TRBJ2-3; D call uncertain. There are 12 residues in the CDR3. V was trimmed by 8 bases and J by 1 base, leaving 10 bases between them. Per the germline V gene, CDR1 is SQVTM and CDR2 is ANQGSEA. CDR3 DNA: TGCAGCACCAATCGGGGCACAGATACGCAGTATTTT. Residues: CSTNRGTDTQYF.

The rearrangement joins TRBV24-1 to TRBJ2-5; maybe TRBD2 (5 bases). V was trimmed by 3 bases and J by 3 bases, leaving 10 bases between them. The CDR3 has 14 residues. The germline gives CDR1 KGHDR, CDR2 SFDVKD. The CDR3 bases are TGTGCCACCAGTGATCCTAGCCGTAAAGAGACCCAGTACTTC. Amino acid sequence: CATSDPSRKETQYF.

V and J are TRBV24-1 and TRBJ2-1, with 9 bases matching TRBD1. The V and J ends lost 9 bases and 4 bases, in that order; junction bases with no gene match: 6. Germline loops: CDR1 KGHDR, CDR2 SFDVKD. This CDR3 has 14 amino acids. Here the CDR3 DNA reads TGTGCCACCCGTCCCGGGACAGGGTACAATGAGCAGTTCTTC. It is translated as CATRPGTGYNEQFF.

This clone has only a few counts. The CDR3 sequence: CASSKRGTTGELFF. The CDR3 bases are TGTGCCAGCAGTAAACGGGGTACCACCGGGGAGCTGTTTTTT. This chain uses TRBV27 with TRBJ2-2; tentative D call: TRBD2 (5 bases). V shed 5 bases and J shed 4 bases, with 11 bases lying between them. CDR1 and CDR2 from the germline V gene are MNHEY and SMNVEV (reference sequence). This CDR3 has 14 residues.

The gene calls are TRBV11-3 and TRBJ2-2, with TRBD1 matching over 11 bases. The CDR3 sequence is 19 residues long. Germline CDR1 reads SGHNT; CDR2 reads YENEEA. The V and J ends lost 0 bases and 0 bases, in that order; junction bases with no gene match: 6. DNA of the CDR3: TGTGCCAGCAGCTTAGAAGGGACAGGGGGTTACGCGAACACCGGGGAGCTGTTTTTT. Protein sequence: CASSLEGTGGYANTGELFF.

This chain joins TRBV12-3 or TRBV12-4 and TRBJ1-2; D may be TRBD1 (6 bases). CDR3 length: 13 amino acids. V was pared by 3 bases and J by 3 bases, with 8 bases between. CDR3 sequence reads: CASSFGGDYGYTF. CDR3 sequence (DNA): TGTGCCAGCAGTTTTGGGGGCGACTATGGCTACACCTTC.

V and J are TRBV5-6 and TRBJ2-1; 7 bases match TRBD1. Trimming at V came to 0 bases and at J to 6 bases, leaving 3 bases not matched to a gene. The CDR3 sequence is 14 residues long. The germline CDR1 and CDR2 sequences are SGHDT and YYEEEE. The CDR3 sequence is CASSLGYRGNEQFF. DNA of the CDR3: TGTGCCAGCAGCTTGGGGTACAGGGGCAATGAGCAGTTCTTC.

A note on this clone: Distinct nucleotide sequences in the sample also encode this CDR3. This rearrangement joins TRBV6-5 to TRBJ1-5; D ambiguous. V was pared by 3 bases and J by 0 bases, with 3 bases between. This CDR3 region has 13 residues. The germline CDR1 and CDR2 sequences are MNHEY and SVGAGI. The CDR3 reads CASSYSSNQPQHF. The CDR3 DNA is TGTGCCAGCAGTTATAGTAGCAATCAGCCCCAGCATTTT.

This sequence joins TRBV7-8 and TRBJ1-3, with D possibly TRBD1 on 5 matching bases. The CDR3 is made up of 16 amino acids. In germline, CDR1 is SGHVS, CDR2 FQNEAQ. Trimming took 4 bases from V and 0 from J, leaving 13 bases between them. CDR3 in amino acids: CASSSRDSPSGNTIYF. CDR3 coding DNA: TGTGCCAGCAGCTCCCGGGACTCACCCTCTGGAAACACCATATATTTT.

This sequence joins TRBV6-2 or TRBV6-3 and TRBJ1-2, with a possible D match to TRBD1 (5 bases). This CDR3 spans 14 amino acids. The V gene's germline CDR1 is MNHEY and CDR2 SVGEGT. V lost 3 bases to trimming and J lost 6 bases, with 14 bases between them. The CDR3 DNA sequence: TGTGCCAGCAGTTATAGTCGGCAGGGCAATGGCTACACCTTC. Its protein product is CASSYSRQGNGYTF.

The chain recombines TRBV5-1 with TRBJ1-2, with TRBD1 as a possible D gene (6 bases). V lost 6 bases, J lost 6 bases, and 15 bases lay in between. Germline V gives CDR1 SGHRS, CDR2 YFSETQ. The CDR3 length is 13 residues. Here the CDR3 DNA reads TGCGCCAGCACCGGAGGGGGGGCGCATGGCTACACCTTC. Translation gives CASTGGGAHGYTF.

V is TRBV19 and J is TRBJ1-6; tentatively, D is TRBD1 (5 bases). V was trimmed by 7 bases and J by 7 bases, leaving 11 bases between them. CDR3 length: 13 residues. CDR1 LNHDA and CDR2 SQIVND come from the germline V gene (reference sequence). The CDR3 DNA is TGTGCCAGTACCTGGGGCCCAAATTCACCCCTCCACTTT. Amino acid sequence: CASTWGPNSPLHF.

In regard to this clone: This same CDR3 is encoded by further DNA sequences in the sample. The rearrangement uses TRBV12-3 or TRBV12-4 and TRBJ2-1; no firm D call. CDR3 length: 13 amino acids. With 2 bases removed from V and 3 bases from J, the gap between germline ends came to 5 bases. CDR3 residues: CASSLQVYNEQFF. The CDR3 DNA follows: TGTGCCAGCAGTTTACAGGTCTACAATGAGCAGTTCTTC.

The chain uses TRBV6-5 and TRBJ2-3, with D maybe TRBD2 (6 bases). CDR3 size: 15 residues. V was trimmed by 4 bases and J by 0 bases, leaving 11 bases between them. Per germline, CDR1 MNHEY and CDR2 SVGAGI. The CDR3 reads CASSLEGRSTDTQYF. CDR3 nucleotide sequence: TGTGCCAGCAGTTTGGAGGGACGGAGCACAGATACGCAGTATTTT.

The rearrangement joins TRBV6-6 to TRBJ2-5; 9 bases are shared with TRBD1. V lost 4 bases and J lost 5; bases outside the gene matches: 5. The length of the CDR3 is 14 residues. Per germline, CDR1 MNHNY and CDR2 SVGAGI (reference sequence). CDR3 DNA: TGTGCCAGCAGTTCATCGACAGGGGGGGAGACCCAGTACTTC. Its translation: CASSSSTGGETQYF.

This clone was detected once. The chain is built from TRBV9 and TRBJ2-7; the D gene is possibly TRBD2 (5 bases). V dropped 4 bases and J dropped 3 bases, with 11 bases sitting between them. Germline V gives CDR1 SGDLS, CDR2 YYNGEE. The CDR3 covers 13 residues. The CDR3 region is CASSKPGNYEQYF. In nucleotides, the CDR3 is TGTGCCAGCAGCAAGCCGGGGAACTACGAGCAGTACTTC.